The 20 T cell receptor beta chains below were found in one sample sequenced in a study of T cell responses to AZD1222 COVID-19 vaccine. This table comes from immunoSEQ multiplex PCR, and its TCRdb copy is limited to in-frame clones, with some not included. The sample lists just over 150,000 clones, 90% occurring once. This specimen consisted of peripheral blood, obtained on day 0 of AZD1222 vaccination. Every receptor here comes from an adult in good health.

This chain joins TRBV19 and TRBJ1-1; a weak D match, TRBD1 (6 bases). Germline V gene lookup returns CDR1 LNHDA and CDR2 SQIVND (reference sequence). Trimming removed 0 bases from V and 3 bases from J, with 11 bases in between. This CDR3 spans 15 amino acids. CDR3 in DNA: TGTGCCAGTAGTATAGATCGGGGGACATACACTGAAGCTTTCTTT. This sequence encodes CASSIDRGTYTEAFF. Drawing the rest from reference TRBV19 and TRBJ1-1, the complete variable domain is DGGITQSPKYLFRKEGQNVTLSCEQNLNHDAMYWYRQDPGQGLRLIYYSQIVNDFQKGDIAEGYSVSREKKESFPLTVTSAQKNPTAFYLCASSIDRGTYTEAFFGQGTRLTVV.

The genes are TRBV10-1 and TRBJ1-2; D is perhaps TRBD1 (6 bases). This CDR3 is built from 17 residues. CDR1 and CDR2 from the germline V gene are WNHNN and SYGVQD (reference sequence). The ends were cut back, 3 bases at V and 7 bases at J, with 24 bases in the middle. The CDR3 DNA follows: TGCGCCAGCAGTGAATCCTTTACAGGGACCAGGGGCTGTGGCTACACCTTC. This gives the protein CASSESFTGTRGCGYTF.

This chain links TRBV11-2 with TRBJ2-2; no clear D gene. The CDR3 loop spans 12 amino acids. Trimming left V 5 bases short and J 9 bases short, with 10 bases between. In germline, CDR1 is SGHAT, CDR2 FQNNGV. The CDR3 DNA reads TGTGCCAGCAGCGGGTGGGAATGGGAGCTGTTTTTT. Encoded protein: CASSGWEWELFF.

This clone was picked up a small number of times. This rearrangement joins TRBV29-1 to TRBJ2-1; 12 bases line up with TRBD2. This CDR3 contains 14 residues. From germline, CDR1 is SQVTM and CDR2 ANQGSEA. Trimming at V came to 5 bases and at J to 8 bases, leaving 7 bases not matched to a gene. The CDR3 region has the DNA TGCAGCGTTAACGGACTAGCGGGAAACTATGAGCAGTTCTTC. It encodes CSVNGLAGNYEQFF.

This clone was observed a handful of times. The chain employs TRBV6-5 and TRBJ1-2; D is uncertain. Trimming left V 5 bases short and J 1 base short, with 14 bases between. CDR1 is MNHEY, CDR2 SVGAGI, per germline. This CDR3 comprises 15 residues. In nucleotides, the CDR3 is TGTGCCAGCAGTACCGTTGGCACCTTTAACTATGGCTACACCTTC. The encoded protein is CASSTVGTFNYGYTF.

V and J are TRBV28 and TRBJ1-2; D not certain. The CDR3 consists of 14 residues. Germline V gives CDR1 MDHEN, CDR2 SYDVKM. V lost 0 bases and J 6 bases, leaving 11 bases between the germline ends. Written as DNA, the CDR3 is TGTGCCAGCAGTTTATGGAAAAAAGAGGATGGCTACACCTTC. Translating it yields CASSLWKKEDGYTF.

The chain recombines TRBV3-1 (or the pseudogene TRBV3-2) with TRBJ2-7, with a tentative D call TRBD1 (5 bases). Germline values: CDR1 LGHDT, CDR2 YNNKEL (reference sequence). V was clipped by 1 base and J by 2 bases, with 18 bases between them. The CDR3 extends over 17 amino acids. CDR3 protein: CASSQGGHLVVTYEQYF. The CDR3 nucleotides are TGTGCCAGCAGCCAAGGAGGACACCTTGTAGTTACCTACGAGCAGTACTTC.

The J gene is TRBJ2-3, the V gene TRBV11-3, with 9 bases lining up with TRBD2. Germline assignment: CDR1 SGHNT and CDR2 YENEEA. V trimming: 4 bases; J trimming: 6 bases; junction bases outside the gene matches: 11. This CDR3 is 16 amino acids long. CDR3 loop: CASSSNSGSAPDTQYF. CDR3 nucleotide sequence: TGTGCCAGCAGCTCGAATAGCGGGAGTGCTCCGGATACGCAGTATTTT.

The chain couples TRBV5-5 to TRBJ1-5, with D maybe TRBD1 (6 bases). This CDR3 is 14 amino acids long. Germline lookup yields CDR1 SGHKS and CDR2 YYEKEE (reference sequence). Trimming stripped 1 base from V and 3 bases from J, with 8 bases between. CDR3 DNA sequence: TGTGCCAGCAGCTTGTGGGACAACAATCAGCCCCAGCATTTT. It codes for CASSLWDNNQPQHF. Looking up the rest from reference TRBV5-5 and TRBJ1-5 gives the full variable domain: DAGVTQSPTHLIKTRGQQVTLRCSPISGHKSVSWYQQVLGQGPQFIFQYYEKEERGRGNFPDRFSARQFPNYSSELNVNALLLGDSALYLCASSLWDNNQPQHFGDGTRLSIL.

The chain employs TRBV7-2 and TRBJ1-4; 8 positions agree with TRBD1. The CDR3 length is 13 residues. V lost 2 bases and J lost 8; bases outside the gene matches: 1. Germline V lookup: CDR1 SGHTA, CDR2 FQGNSA. CDR3 loop: CASSLWTGEKLFF. The CDR3 nucleotides are TGTGCCAGCAGCTTATGGACAGGGGAAAAACTGTTTTTT.

The chain joins TRBV9 to TRBJ2-1; tentative D call: TRBD2 (5 bases). The CDR3 spans 16 residues. From germline, CDR1 is SGDLS and CDR2 YYNGEE. The V end lost 4 bases, the J end lost 4 bases, and 18 bases lay between the germline ends. The CDR3 loop is CASSPGLSGLYNEQFF. Written as DNA, the CDR3 is TGTGCCAGCAGCCCCGGACTGTCGGGGTTGTACAATGAGCAGTTCTTC.

J is TRBJ1-6 and V is TRBV13; no clear D gene. This CDR3 is built from 13 residues. Deletions cut 4 bases from V and 8 bases from J, with 9 bases between. Germline V CDR1 and CDR2: PRHDT, FYEKMQ (reference sequence). CDR3 loop: CASSSPGDSPLHF. In DNA, the CDR3 is TGTGCCAGCAGCTCCCCCGGAGATTCACCCCTCCACTTT.

This chain joins TRBV28 and TRBJ1-1; TRBD1 matches at 8 bases. V was clipped by 5 bases and J by 6 bases; unmatched bases: 5. CDR1 MDHEN and CDR2 SYDVKM come from the germline V gene. The CDR3 is 13 amino acids. CDR3: CASSQDREPEAFF. The CDR3 nucleotides are TGTGCCAGCAGTCAGGACAGGGAACCTGAAGCTTTCTTT.

This clone was counted once. This chain joins TRBV9 and TRBJ2-7; TRBD2 matches at 7 bases. The CDR3 is 15 residues long. Germline V lookup: CDR1 SGDLS, CDR2 YYNGEE. Trimming took 4 bases from V and 2 from J; bases not matched to a gene: 9. CDR3 bases: TGTGCCAGCAGCCCCTCCAGCGGGGTAACCTACGAGCAGTACTTC. As protein: CASSPSSGVTYEQYF.

V is TRBV7-2 and J is TRBJ2-5, with 10 bases aligning to TRBD1. V shed 1 base, J shed 3 bases, and the junction held 8 bases outside the gene matches. Germline assignment: CDR1 SGHTA and CDR2 FQGNSA. The CDR3 spans 17 residues. The CDR3 DNA sequence: TGTGCCAGCAGCTTAGGGGGTTCGGGACAGGGGAAAGAGACCCAGTACTTC. As protein: CASSLGGSGQGKETQYF.

The genes are TRBV10-3 and TRBJ1-2, with 10 bases fitting TRBD1. V shed 2 bases, J shed 5 bases, and the junction held 14 bases outside the gene matches. Germline values: CDR1 ENHRY, CDR2 SYGVKD. The CDR3 extends over 18 amino acids. DNA of the CDR3: TGTGCCATCAGTGAGGCAAAAGTACCGGGACAGGGGAGTTATGGCTACACCTTC. This codes for CAISEAKVPGQGSYGYTF.

J is TRBJ1-1 and V is TRBV27; the D gene is possibly TRBD1 (6 bases). The CDR3 spans 14 residues. The germline V and J ends were trimmed by 5 bases and 0 bases, with 10 bases remaining between them. Germline V gene sequence: CDR1 MNHEY, CDR2 SMNVEV (reference sequence). CDR3 sequence: CASSRTDMNTEAFF. The CDR3 DNA reads TGTGCCAGCAGTCGGACAGATATGAACACTGAAGCTTTCTTT.

This clone was observed a handful of times. The chain recombines TRBV4-1 with TRBJ2-5, with a weak D call TRBD1 (5 bases). The ends were cut back, 1 base at V and 3 bases at J, with 6 bases in the middle. The V gene's germline CDR1 is MGHRA and CDR2 YSYEKL. This CDR3 has 13 residues. The CDR3 coding sequence is TGCGCCAGCAGCCAAGGACAGAAAGAGACCCAGTACTTC. Amino acid sequence: CASSQGQKETQYF.

The chain joins TRBV25-1 to TRBJ2-2; no firm D call. The germline gives CDR1 MGHDK, CDR2 SYGVNS. The CDR3 is made up of 12 amino acids. V shed 3 bases and J shed 6 bases, with 5 bases lying between them. The CDR3 DNA sequence: TGTGCCAGCAGTGAGGGGTCCGGGGAGCTGTTTTTT. Translated, it gives CASSEGSGELFF.

This clone appeared a few times. V usage is TRBV6-4 and J usage is TRBJ2-3, with TRBD2 identical over 12 bases. Losses at the gene ends were 3 bases for V and 5 bases for J; bases not matched to a gene: 3. Germline assignment: CDR1 MRHNA and CDR2 SNTAGT. CDR3 length: 15 amino acids. For the CDR3, the DNA is TGTGCCAGCAGTGAGACTAGCGGGAGTATAGATACGCAGTATTTT. Its translation: CASSETSGSIDTQYF.